A selection of T cell receptor beta chains follows, all from one sample in a study of metastatic and nonmetastatic thyroid tumors. TCRdb reassembled clones from the PCR reads with MiXCR. The sample has approximately 44,000 clones, 20% to 25% seen once. Sequencing was carried out using tumor tissue. The receptors here all came from a female donor with papillary thyroid cancer or a benign thyroid nodule (not recorded which). Some clones in this sample may be carry-over from other donors' samples. Both conserved end residues are part of each CDR3. The D gene is left open where the match is weak. Expanded clones get a size class; other rows say once, few or many, or leave the size out.

D,J,V,length,size,DNA,CDR3
.,TRBJ1-1,TRBV7-8,15,many,TGTGCCAGCAGCTTACGGGAACAGCAGAACACTGAAGCTTTCTTT,CASSLREQQNTEAFF
TRBD1,TRBJ1-2,TRBV6-1,15,few,TGTGCCAGCAGGAACCGGGACAGCAACATGGGTGGCTACACCTTC,CASRNRDSNMGGYTF
TRBD2,TRBJ2-3,TRBV20-1,12,.,TGCAGTGCTAGAGAGCGGGAGGCCCGTCCCCTTTTT,CSAREREARPLF
.,TRBJ2-1,TRBV20-1,14,.,TGCAGTGCTAGTAACGGGAGTTCCTACAATGAGCAGTTCTTC,CSASNGSSYNEQFF
.,TRBJ2-7,TRBV6-5,15,few,TGTGCCAGCAGTATACAAGGACAGTTTGCGTACGAGCAGTACTTC,CASSIQGQFAYEQYF
.,TRBJ2-1,TRBV18,13,many,TGTGCCAGCTCACCACAGACAGACCAAGAGCAGTTCTTC,CASSPQTDQEQFF
.,TRBJ1-6,TRBV5-6,15,once,TGTGCCAGCAGCTATATAGGACAGCATAATTCACCACTCCACTTT,CASSYIGQHNSPLHF
.,TRBJ1-5,TRBV29-1,13,many,TGCAGCGTTGGGGAGGGGGGTGGGCAGCCCCAGCATTTT,CSVGEGGGQPQHF
TRBD1,TRBJ2-2,TRBV7-6,15,many,TGTGCCAGCAGCGCCGGGACAGGGGGCCCCGGGGAGCTGTTTTTT,CASSAGTGGPGELFF
.,TRBJ1-2,TRBV16,13,.,TGTGCCAGCAGCTTCACGCAGGACATTTGCTACACCTTC,CASSFTQDICYTF
.,TRBJ2-6,TRBV6-2/TRBV6-3,14,many,TGTGCCAGCAGTGACAACTCTGGGGCCAACGTCCTGACTTTC,CASSDNSGANVLTF
.,TRBJ2-4,TRBV12-3/TRBV12-4,14,many,TGTGCCAGCAGTCCCTGGGGCACCAAAAACATTCAGTACTTC,CASSPWGTKNIQYF
.,TRBJ2-1,TRBV7-2,13,.,TGTGCCAGCAGCTTAGTCTTGGCTGGAGAGCAGTTCTTC,CASSLVLAGEQFF